Listed here are 20 T cell receptor beta chains from one sample, sequenced in a study of cytomegalovirus exposure and HLA in healthy donors. Vbeta (60) and Jbeta (13) primers were used in the PCR. The method was immunoSEQ multiplex PCR; TCRdb's version includes in-frame clones alone and lacks a portion of them. The table has about 260,000 clones, 70% to 90% seen once. Sample: PBMCs. The receptors were gathered from a woman aged 35 to 49 in good health and CMV-seropositive.

A single count supports this clone. The CDR3 DNA is TGTGCCAGCAGCGGGACTAGCGGGAGGATTCCCTACAATGAGCAGTTCTTC. As protein: CASSGTSGRIPYNEQFF. The chain joins TRBV9 to TRBJ2-1; TRBD2 matches 14 bases. Germline CDR1 reads SGDLS; CDR2 reads YYNGEE. The length of the CDR3 is 17 residues. Germline trimming cut 3 bases from V and 2 bases from J; bases unmatched to any gene: 4.

This clone was recorded once. The chain joins TRBV5-4 to TRBJ1-1; D uncertain. The V and J ends lost 0 bases and 6 bases respectively, with 15 bases between them. The CDR3 runs 15 residues. Looked up from germline, CDR1 is SGHNT and CDR2 is YYREEE (reference sequence). CDR3 nucleotide sequence: TGTGCCAGCAGCTTGGAAGGCCCGCGGAGGGCTGAAGCTTTCTTT. It codes for CASSLEGPRRAEAFF.

This chain joins TRBV5-5 and TRBJ2-7; 8 bases line up with TRBD2. This CDR3 spans 14 amino acids. J was trimmed by 2 bases and V by 3 bases; bases with no gene match: 4. Germline CDR1 reads SGHKS; CDR2 reads YYEKEE (reference sequence). Here the CDR3 DNA reads TGTGCCAGCAGCTCGCGGGAGGCCGCCTACGAGCAGTACTTC. Amino acids: CASSSREAAYEQYF.

This clone was observed a single time. The chain is built from TRBV6-5 and TRBJ1-1; D not resolved. Trimming pared 2 bases from V and 1 base from J, leaving 8 bases between. The CDR3 is 14 amino acids. Germline loops: CDR1 MNHEY, CDR2 SVGAGI. Here the CDR3 DNA reads TGTGCCAGCAGTTACGCGGTGGGGAACACTGAAGCTTTCTTT. Protein product: CASSYAVGNTEAFF.

This clone showed up just a few times. The chain links TRBV19 to TRBJ2-1; D uncertain. From germline, CDR1 is LNHDA and CDR2 SQIVND (reference sequence). This CDR3 contains 12 residues. The V end was cut by 6 bases, the J end by 7 bases, with 10 bases between. The CDR3 DNA follows: TGTGCCAGTAGCTCCATGCGGAATGAGCAGTTCTTC. This encodes CASSSMRNEQFF.

CDR3 DNA: TGTGCCAGCAGCGTAGACATTAGCGCAAACTCCTACAATGAGCAGTTCTTC. Translated, it gives CASSVDISANSYNEQFF. V usage is TRBV9 and J usage is TRBJ2-1; the D gene is possibly TRBD2 (5 bases). CDR1 is SGDLS, CDR2 YYNGEE, per germline. The CDR3 consists of 17 residues. Trimming left V 0 bases short and J 0 bases short, with 13 bases between.

This chain joins TRBV7-2 and TRBJ2-7; TRBD2 is a possible D gene (5 bases). The CDR3 is 14 residues long. From germline, CDR1 is SGHTA and CDR2 FQGNSA. The V end was cut by 4 bases, the J end by 7 bases, with 17 bases between. The CDR3 nucleotides are TGTGCCAGCAGCTACGGAGGAAGGCTCGGGGAGCAGTACTTC. Translation: CASSYGGRLGEQYF. The full variable domain, in which reference TRBV7-2 and TRBJ2-7 provide the parts outside the CDR3, is GAGVSQSPSNKVTEKGKDVELRCDPISGHTALYWYRQSLGQGLEFLIYFQGNSAPDKSGLPSDRFSAERTGGSVSTLTIQRTQQEDSAVYLCASSYGGRLGEQYFGPGTRLTVT.

The J gene is TRBJ2-1, the V gene TRBV7-3; 7 bases are a match to TRBD2. J lost 1 base, V lost 1 base, and 19 bases had no gene match. CDR1 is SGHTA, CDR2 FQGTGA, per germline. This CDR3 has 21 residues. In DNA, the CDR3 is TGTGCCAGCAGCTTAAAGGTAGGACCCCGTGATAGCGGGCTTTCCTACAATGAGCAGTTCTTC. Translating gives CASSLKVGPRDSGLSYNEQFF.

This chain joins TRBV6-5 and TRBJ2-1, with 11 bases that match TRBD2. V shed 1 base, J shed 5 bases, and the junction held 4 bases outside the gene matches. The length of the CDR3 is 16 residues. Germline CDR1 MNHEY, CDR2 SVGAGI. The CDR3, as DNA: TGTGCCAGCAGTTACTGGGGGACTAGCGGCCACAATGAGCAGTTCTTC. It codes for CASSYWGTSGHNEQFF.

The rearrangement uses TRBV15 and TRBJ1-4, with D hard to call. The CDR3 runs 15 residues. Per germline, CDR1 LNHNV and CDR2 YYDKDF (reference sequence). Trimming pared 1 base from V and 4 bases from J, leaving 10 bases between. The CDR3 DNA reads as TGTGCCACCAGCAGAGGGGTCCGGGGTAATGAAAAACTGTTTTTT. Encoded protein: CATSRGVRGNEKLFF.

V is TRBV19 and J is TRBJ2-1; 8 nucleotides line up with TRBD1. The CDR3 is made up of 15 amino acids. Germline trimming cut 4 bases from V and 9 bases from J; bases unmatched to any gene: 11. CDR1 LNHDA and CDR2 SQIVND come from the germline V gene (reference sequence). CDR3 sequence reads: CASSRGQGGFSEQFF. CDR3 sequence (DNA): TGTGCCAGTAGTAGAGGACAGGGAGGCTTTAGTGAGCAGTTCTTC. Looking up the rest from reference TRBV19 and TRBJ2-1 gives the full variable domain: DGGITQSPKYLFRKEGQNVTLSCEQNLNHDAMYWYRQDPGQGLRLIYYSQIVNDFQKGDIAEGYSVSREKKESFPLTVTSAQKNPTAFYLCASSRGQGGFSEQFFGPGTRLTVL.

V gene TRBV9 combines with J gene TRBJ2-5; TRBD2 agrees at 12 bases. The germline CDR1 and CDR2 sequences are SGDLS and YYNGEE. The V and J ends lost 4 bases and 5 bases, in that order; junction bases with no gene match: 9. The CDR3 sequence is 16 residues long. CDR3 sequence (DNA): TGTGCCAGCAGCAGCGGGCTAGCGGGAGGGTGGGAGACCCAGTACTTC. This codes for CASSSGLAGGWETQYF.

This clone came up once. This sequence joins TRBV7-6 and TRBJ2-7; D uncertain. Germline V gives CDR1 SGHVS, CDR2 FNYEAQ. Trimming left V 5 bases short and J 0 bases short, with 14 bases between. The CDR3 has 15 residues. The CDR3 loop reads CASSPVVSSSYEQYF. DNA for the CDR3: TGTGCCAGCAGCCCAGTGGTTTCTAGCTCCTACGAGCAGTACTTC.

This chain uses TRBV29-1 with TRBJ2-7; TRBD2 agrees at 12 bases. The J segment lost 0 bases and the V segment lost 6 bases, leaving 9 bases of the junction unmatched. This CDR3 has 16 residues. CDR1 is SQVTM, CDR2 ANQGSEA, per germline. CDR3 DNA: TGCAGCGTCAAGACTAGCGGGAGCCGGAGCTCCTACGAGCAGTACTTC. This gives the protein CSVKTSGSRSSYEQYF.

The CDR3 reads CASSSGQVSGNTIYF. The DNA of the CDR3 is TGTGCCAGCAGCTCAGGACAGGTCTCTGGAAACACCATATATTTT. The rearrangement uses TRBV5-4 and TRBJ1-3; 7 positions agree with TRBD1. Germline V gene data show CDR1 as SGHNT and CDR2 as YYREEE (reference sequence). J lost 0 bases, V lost 3 bases, and 3 bases had no gene match. This CDR3 is 15 amino acids long.

The genes are TRBV7-8 and TRBJ2-7; TRBD1 aligns across 10 bases. Germline V gives CDR1 SGHVS, CDR2 FQNEAQ. J lost 4 bases, V lost 2 bases, and 8 bases had no gene match. The CDR3 runs 16 residues. CDR3 in DNA: TGTGCCAGCAGCTTATTGGACAGGGGGAGACCATACGAGCAGTACTTC. Its protein product is CASSLLDRGRPYEQYF.

The count of this clone is one. The J gene is TRBJ2-1, the V gene TRBV7-9, with unresolved D. The CDR3 is 17 residues long. In germline, CDR1 is SEHNR, CDR2 FQNEAQ (reference sequence). V was trimmed by 5 bases and J by 0 bases, leaving 17 bases between them. The CDR3, as DNA: TGTGCCAGCAGCCCTCTCCTCCTCACGAGCTCCTACAATGAGCAGTTCTTC. It yields the protein CASSPLLLTSSYNEQFF.

CDR3 bases: TGTGCCAGCAGCCAAGGGACAGGGGGCTACAATGAGCAGTTCTTC. It encodes CASSQGTGGYNEQFF. This chain uses TRBV7-2 with TRBJ2-1; TRBD1 matches 11 bases. The trim removed 5 bases at V and 3 bases at J, leaving 3 bases unmatched. There are 15 residues in the CDR3. Germline CDR1 SGHTA, CDR2 FQGNSA.

The chain combines TRBV28 with TRBJ2-7; a weak D match, TRBD2 (5 bases). CDR3 length equals 13 residues. Germline V gene sequence: CDR1 MDHEN, CDR2 SYDVKM. The ends were cut back, 8 bases at V and 4 bases at J, with 15 bases in the middle. In DNA form, the CDR3 reads TGTGCCAGCTTTGAGCGGTATCGTTACGAGCAGTACTTC. This gives the protein CASFERYRYEQYF.

This chain connects TRBV29-1 to TRBJ2-3; 8 bases are a match to TRBD2. V lost 6 bases and J lost 3; bases outside the gene matches: 8. CDR1 is SQVTM, CDR2 ANQGSEA, per germline. The CDR3 consists of 14 residues. The CDR3 DNA follows: TGCAGCGTCAAGCCGGGACTAGGGACAGATACGCAGTATTTT. It yields the protein CSVKPGLGTDTQYF.